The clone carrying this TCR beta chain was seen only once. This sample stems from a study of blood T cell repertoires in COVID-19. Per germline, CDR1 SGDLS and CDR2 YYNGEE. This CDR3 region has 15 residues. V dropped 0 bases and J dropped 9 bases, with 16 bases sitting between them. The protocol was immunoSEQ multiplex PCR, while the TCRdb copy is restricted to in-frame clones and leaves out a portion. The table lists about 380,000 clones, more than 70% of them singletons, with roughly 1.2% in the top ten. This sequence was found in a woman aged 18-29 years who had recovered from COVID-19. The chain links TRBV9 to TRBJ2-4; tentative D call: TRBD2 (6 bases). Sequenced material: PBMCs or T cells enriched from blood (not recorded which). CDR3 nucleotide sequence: TGTGCCAGCAGCGTAGGTGAAGGTAGCGGTGTCATTCAGTACTTC. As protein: CASSVGEGSGVIQYF.